This entry lists 27 T cell receptor beta chains sequenced from one sample in a study of shared clonotypes between healthy human individuals. TCRdb's table, derived via immunoSEQ multiplex PCR, lists solely in-frame clones and lacks some. The sample records about 1.4 million clones, roughly 96% being singletons. Sequenced sample: naive CD4+ T cells sorted from blood. The subset here: CD45RA+ positively selected. All receptors come from a man aged 25 to 40 in good health.

The J gene is TRBJ1-5, the V gene TRBV18, with 8 bases identical to TRBD1. The junction had 7 bases not matched to a gene; V was cut back by 6 bases and J by 3 bases. CDR3 length equals 15 residues. The germline CDR1 and CDR2 sequences are KGHSH and LQKENI. CDR3 loop: CASSQVTGDNQPQHF. In nucleotides, the CDR3 is TGTGCCAGCTCGCAGGTGACAGGGGACAATCAGCCCCAGCATTTT.

The chain combines TRBV4-1 with TRBJ1-6, with a possible D match to TRBD1 (5 bases). Germline V gene data show CDR1 as MGHRA and CDR2 as YSYEKL. The length of the CDR3 is 16 residues. The ends were cut back, 0 bases at V and 7 bases at J, with 13 bases in the middle. The CDR3 DNA is TGCGCCAGCAGCCAAGAAGGGGACCTGAGCAATTCACCCCTCCACTTT. This gives the protein CASSQEGDLSNSPLHF.

The sample holds one count of this clone. The V gene is TRBV5-1, the J gene TRBJ2-6; perhaps TRBD1 as D (5 bases). The germline CDR1 and CDR2 sequences are SGHRS and YFSETQ. Deletions cut 7 bases from V and 4 bases from J, with 21 bases between. This CDR3 is 17 amino acids long. Here the CDR3 DNA reads TGCGCCAGCCTTTACCGGCAGGGCCATGGGGGGGCCAACGTCCTGACTTTC. Encoded protein: CASLYRQGHGGANVLTF.

The V call is TRBV6-5, the J call TRBJ2-7; 8 nucleotides line up with TRBD2. The CDR3 covers 14 residues. Germline V gives CDR1 MNHEY, CDR2 SVGAGI. V shed 10 bases and J 3 bases; nucleotides not matched to a gene: 11. CDR3 sequence (DNA): TGTGCCATCCTGAGTAGCGGGGCCGTCTACGAGCAGTACTTC. This translates into CAILSSGAVYEQYF.

The genes are TRBV30 and TRBJ2-3; D may correspond to TRBD1 or TRBD2 (5 bases each). Looked up from germline, CDR1 is GTSNPN and CDR2 is SVGIG (reference sequence). The CDR3 spans 14 residues. Trimming left V 1 base short and J 1 base short, with 9 bases between. CDR3 protein: CAWSARGRTDTQYF. The CDR3 DNA is TGTGCCTGGAGTGCACGGGGACGCACAGATACGCAGTATTTT.

The V and J genes are TRBV9 and TRBJ2-2; the D call may be TRBD1 or TRBD2 (5 bases each). Germline V gene lookup returns CDR1 SGDLS and CDR2 YYNGEE. The CDR3 is 14 amino acids. The V end lost 4 bases, the J end lost 8 bases, and 15 bases lay between the germline ends. DNA of the CDR3: TGTGCCAGCAGCCCAGAGGGGTTCATGGGGGAGCTGTTTTTT. This encodes CASSPEGFMGELFF. The complete variable domain, with remaining parts taken from reference TRBV9 and TRBJ2-2, reads DSGVTQTPKHLITATGQRVTLRCSPRSGDLSVYWYQQSLDQGLQFLIQYYNGEERAKGNILERFSAQQFPDLHSELNLSSLELGDSALYFCASSPEGFMGELFFGEGSRLTVL.

This chain joins TRBV18 and TRBJ2-7, with TRBD2 identical over 16 bases. The junction had 7 bases not matched to a gene; V was cut back by 3 bases and J by 2 bases. Germline assignment: CDR1 KGHSH and CDR2 LQKENI. CDR3 length equals 18 residues. CDR3 coding DNA: TGTGCCAGCTCACCTCCGGGACTAGCGGGAGGGCGGACCTACGAGCAGTACTTC. Translation: CASSPPGLAGGRTYEQYF.

The chain carries TRBV5-1 and TRBJ2-3, with D tentatively TRBD1 (6 bases). The CDR3 spans 19 residues. The germline V gene has CDR1 SGHRS and CDR2 YFSETQ. V was clipped by 4 bases and J by 2 bases, with 26 bases between them. In DNA form, the CDR3 reads TGCGCCAGCAGCCCCATAGGGGGACGAGATATTTCATACACAGATACGCAGTATTTT. This gives the protein CASSPIGGRDISYTDTQYF.

The chain joins TRBV6-4 to TRBJ2-1, with 9 bases lining up with TRBD2. Germline CDR1 and CDR2: MRHNA and SNTAGT. The CDR3 has 14 residues. V gave up 5 bases and J gave up 5 bases; unmatched junction bases: 4. CDR3 sequence (DNA): TGTGCCAGCAGTAGACTAGCGGTGGACAATGAGCAGTTCTTC. Its translation: CASSRLAVDNEQFF.

V gene TRBV2 combines with J gene TRBJ2-3; TRBD1 is a possible D gene (6 bases). Germline lookup yields CDR1 SNHLY and CDR2 FYNNEI. With 6 bases removed from V and 1 base from J, the gap between germline ends came to 11 bases. The CDR3 runs to 14 residues. For the CDR3, the DNA is TGTGCCAGCAGAGCACAGGGAGGCACAGATACGCAGTATTTT. Protein: CASRAQGGTDTQYF.

The V and J genes are TRBV6-1 and TRBJ2-7; weak D call: TRBD2 (6 bases). The CDR3 is 13 amino acids. Trimming shortened V by 7 bases and J by 3 bases, and 13 bases separated the two germline ends. Germline CDR1 and CDR2: MNHNS and SASEGT. In DNA, the CDR3 is TGTGCCAGCACGAGGGACTCATACTACGAGCAGTACTTC. Translated: CASTRDSYYEQYF.

V gene TRBV2 combines with J gene TRBJ1-3; D gene unclear. The ends were cut back, 2 bases at V and 4 bases at J, with 6 bases in the middle. The CDR3 runs to 13 residues. Germline CDR1 and CDR2: SNHLY and FYNNEI. CDR3 coding DNA: TGTGCCAGCAGTGAATTGGGGGGAAACACCATATATTTT. Translated: CASSELGGNTIYF.

The rearrangement uses TRBV5-4 and TRBJ2-7, with D perhaps TRBD2 (5 bases). CDR3 length: 14 amino acids. The germline V and J ends were trimmed by 3 bases and 0 bases, with 10 bases remaining between them. Germline V CDR1 and CDR2: SGHNT, YYREEE (reference sequence). This CDR3 is CASSSARDSYEQYF. Written as DNA, the CDR3 is TGTGCCAGCAGCTCCGCTCGGGACTCCTACGAGCAGTACTTC.

The V call is TRBV4-1, the J call TRBJ2-7; 10 bases fit TRBD2. Germline V gene sequence: CDR1 MGHRA, CDR2 YSYEKL. The trim removed 1 base at V and 0 bases at J, leaving 9 bases unmatched. This CDR3 comprises 18 residues. CDR3 in amino acids: CASSQGQPGLAFSYEQYF. DNA of the CDR3: TGCGCCAGCAGCCAAGGACAGCCGGGACTAGCGTTCTCCTACGAGCAGTACTTC.

The V and J genes are TRBV29-1 and TRBJ2-7; TRBD2 matches 8 bases. The CDR3 sequence is 15 residues long. Germline-derived CDR1 and CDR2 are SQVTM and ANQGSEA. After removal of 4 bases from V and 4 bases from J, the junction contained 12 bases not matched to a gene. Here the CDR3 reads CSVVGGRTSRYEQYF. In nucleotides, the CDR3 is TGCAGCGTTGTAGGGGGGCGGACTAGCCGGTACGAGCAGTACTTC.

The rearrangement joins TRBV5-6 to TRBJ1-5; no clear D gene. There are 14 residues in the CDR3. Trimming left V 0 bases short and J 4 bases short, with 8 bases between. Germline V CDR1 and CDR2: SGHDT, YYEEEE. CDR3 DNA sequence: TGTGCCAGCAGCTTGGCGGCACAAAATCAGCCCCAGCATTTT. It is translated as CASSLAAQNQPQHF.

V gene TRBV2 combines with J gene TRBJ1-4; D uncertain. The length of the CDR3 is 16 residues. The V gene's germline CDR1 is SNHLY and CDR2 FYNNEI. V shed 4 bases and J shed 0 bases, with 12 bases lying between them. The CDR3 nucleotides are TGTGCCAGCAGTGCCCGACACTTTGCAACTAATGAAAAACTGTTTTTT. This encodes CASSARHFATNEKLFF.

The chain carries TRBV2 and TRBJ1-2; no reliable D call. This CDR3 region has 17 residues. Per germline, CDR1 SNHLY and CDR2 FYNNEI. Trimming removed 4 bases from V and 0 bases from J, with 18 bases in between. The CDR3 protein is CASSGGLLRKPNYGYTF. The CDR3 coding sequence is TGTGCCAGCAGTGGGGGATTGTTAAGAAAGCCTAACTATGGCTACACCTTC. The full variable domain, in which reference TRBV2 and TRBJ1-2 provide the parts outside the CDR3, is EPEVTQTPSHQVTQMGQEVILRCVPISNHLYFYWYRQILGQKVEFLVSFYNNEISEKSEIFDDQFSVERPDGSNFTLKIRSTKLEDSAMYFCASSGGLLRKPNYGYTFGSGTRLTVV.

The chain couples TRBV18 to TRBJ2-1, with D perhaps TRBD2 (5 bases). The ends were cut back, 1 base at V and 12 bases at J, with 10 bases in the middle. The CDR3 has 12 residues. CDR1 is KGHSH and CDR2 is LQKENI in the germline V gene. The CDR3 spells CASSPLTGMQFF. CDR3 DNA sequence: TGTGCCAGCTCACCACTTACGGGAATGCAGTTCTTC.

The gene calls are TRBV29-1 and TRBJ2-2; D unresolved. Germline loops: CDR1 SQVTM, CDR2 ANQGSEA. The CDR3 consists of 10 residues. The V and J ends lost 7 bases and 8 bases respectively, with 8 bases between them. CDR3 sequence reads: CSAGSGELFF. The CDR3 bases are TGCAGCGCTGGTTCTGGGGAGCTGTTTTTT.

The chain is built from TRBV5-4 and TRBJ2-6; D is undetermined. Trimming removed 4 bases at V and 2 bases at J, with 13 bases between. Germline CDR1 and CDR2: SGHNT and YYREEE (reference sequence). CDR3 length: 16 amino acids. Written as DNA, the CDR3 is TGTGCCAGCAGCCCAGAATCTGGCGCTGGGGCCAACGTCCTGACTTTC. This translates into CASSPESGAGANVLTF.

The chain couples TRBV11-2 to TRBJ2-5, with no clear D. Germline assignment: CDR1 SGHAT and CDR2 FQNNGV. The CDR3 loop spans 15 amino acids. V was trimmed by 8 bases and J by 5 bases, leaving 21 bases between them. The CDR3 sequence: CASGSSLVSRETQYF. The DNA of the CDR3 is TGTGCCAGCGGATCCTCTCTGGTTTCCCGCGAGACCCAGTACTTC.

The chain recombines TRBV18 with TRBJ1-2; TRBD1 matches 11 bases. There are 18 residues in the CDR3. V lost 1 base and J lost 3; bases outside the gene matches: 10. Germline V CDR1 and CDR2: KGHSH, LQKENI. The CDR3 nucleotides read TGTGCCAGCTCACCACTAGGACAGGGGGCGCCCGGGGACTATGGCTACACCTTC. This gives the protein CASSPLGQGAPGDYGYTF.

This rearrangement joins TRBV14 to TRBJ2-7; no firm D call. This CDR3 contains 13 residues. Germline V gene data show CDR1 as SGHDN and CDR2 as FVKESK. V was clipped by 1 base and J by 7 bases, with 11 bases between them. The CDR3 sequence: CASSQGAVGEQYF. The CDR3 DNA reads TGTGCCAGCAGCCAAGGGGCAGTGGGTGAGCAGTACTTC.

The chain joins TRBV9 to TRBJ2-5; the match to TRBD2 covers 10 bases. The length of the CDR3 is 18 residues. Germline V lookup: CDR1 SGDLS, CDR2 YYNGEE. Trimming removed 3 bases from V and 4 bases from J; junction bases left unmatched: 15. The CDR3 reads CASSASLASGSIPETQYF. CDR3 coding DNA: TGTGCCAGCAGCGCCAGCTTGGCTAGCGGGAGTATCCCAGAGACCCAGTACTTC.

The gene calls are TRBV19 and TRBJ2-5; the D gene is possibly TRBD2 (7 bases). The ends were cut back, 9 bases at V and 0 bases at J, with 20 bases in the middle. The CDR3 is 16 amino acids. The germline V gene encodes CDR1 LNHDA and CDR2 SQIVND (reference sequence). This CDR3 reads CARPPGGRRYQETQYF. The CDR3 DNA is TGTGCCAGACCCCCGGGGGGCAGGCGATACCAAGAGACCCAGTACTTC.

V is TRBV6-1 and J is TRBJ1-6; D is undetermined. CDR1 is MNHNS, CDR2 SASEGT, per germline. The CDR3 consists of 13 residues. V lost 5 bases, J lost 7 bases, and 9 bases lay in between. CDR3 coding DNA: TGTGCCAGCAGTCCCTTGGAAAATTCACCCCTCCACTTT. As protein: CASSPLENSPLHF.